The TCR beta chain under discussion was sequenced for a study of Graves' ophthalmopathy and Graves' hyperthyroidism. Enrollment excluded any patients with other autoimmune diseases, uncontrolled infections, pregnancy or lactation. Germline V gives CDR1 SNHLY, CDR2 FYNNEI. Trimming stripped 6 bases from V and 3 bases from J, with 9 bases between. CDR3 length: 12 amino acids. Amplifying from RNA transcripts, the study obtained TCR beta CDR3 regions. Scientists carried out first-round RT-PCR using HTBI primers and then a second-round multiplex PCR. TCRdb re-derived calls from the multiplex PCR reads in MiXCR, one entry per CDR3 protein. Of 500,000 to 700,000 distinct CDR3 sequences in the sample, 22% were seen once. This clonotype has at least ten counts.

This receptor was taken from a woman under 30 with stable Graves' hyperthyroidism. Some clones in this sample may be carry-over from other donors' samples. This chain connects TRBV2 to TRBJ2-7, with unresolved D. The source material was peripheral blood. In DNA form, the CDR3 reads TGTGCCAGCAGCCGCATGAACTACGAGCAGTACTTC. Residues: CASSRMNYEQYF.